Presented here are 7 T cell receptor beta chains from one specimen sequenced in a study of Ad26.COV2.S vaccination and SARS-CoV-2 variants. Described treatment: around 19 received Ad26.COV2.S at low or high dose, single or two shots; about 5 received placebo; per-sample allocation not given. Samples came from day 63 after the first vaccine or placebo injection. Some clones are missing from TCRdb's copy, which holds only in-frame ones; the method was immunoSEQ multiplex PCR. The table lists about 680,000 clones, more than 70% of them singletons. The sample in question was peripheral blood, obtained in a trial of Ad26.COV2.S vaccine versus placebo. The receptor source for this set is a person between 18 and 59 years old who received the Ad26.COV2.S COVID-19 vaccine or a placebo.

This clone was counted once. The chain employs TRBV4-3 and TRBJ1-5; TRBD1 agrees at 8 bases. Looked up from germline, CDR1 is LGHNA and CDR2 is YSLEER. This CDR3 spans 17 amino acids. Germline trimming cut 0 bases from V and 5 bases from J; bases unmatched to any gene: 9. This chain's CDR3 is CASSQDRAQGGYQPQHF. Written as DNA, the CDR3 is TGCGCCAGCAGCCAAGATCGGGCACAGGGGGGTTATCAGCCCCAGCATTTT.

The chain links TRBV19 to TRBJ1-2; weak D call: TRBD1 (6 bases). V lost 5 bases, J lost 6 bases, and 13 bases lay in between. The germline V gene encodes CDR1 LNHDA and CDR2 SQIVND (reference sequence). The CDR3 is 13 residues long. This chain's CDR3 is CASSYPGEDGYTF. The CDR3 coding sequence is TGTGCCAGTAGTTACCCAGGGGAGGATGGCTACACCTTC.

This clone was seen many times. The chain carries TRBV7-9 and TRBJ2-2; D could derive from TRBD1 or TRBD2 (5 bases each). CDR3 size: 13 residues. Germline V gene lookup returns CDR1 SEHNR and CDR2 FQNEAQ (reference sequence). The CDR3 sequence is CAAGDANTGELFF. CDR3 sequence (DNA): TGTGCTGCCGGGGACGCGAACACCGGGGAGCTGTTTTTT.

CDR3 DNA: TGCGCCAGCAGCTTCCAGGCTCAAGAGACCCAGTACTTC. Its protein product is CASSFQAQETQYF. V and J are TRBV5-1 and TRBJ2-5; D is unresolved. V was pared by 2 bases and J by 2 bases, with 7 bases between. CDR1 is SGHRS, CDR2 YFSETQ, per germline. CDR3 length: 13 residues.

The chain couples TRBV2 to TRBJ1-3; no definite D call. Germline assignment: CDR1 SNHLY and CDR2 FYNNEI. This CDR3 region has 14 residues. V was pared by 7 bases and J by 0 bases, with 10 bases between. The CDR3 sequence: CASKQQSSGNTIYF. The CDR3 DNA reads as TGTGCCAGCAAGCAACAAAGCTCTGGAAACACCATATATTTT. Full variable domain (outside the CDR3, taken from reference TRBV2 and TRBJ1-3): EPEVTQTPSHQVTQMGQEVILRCVPISNHLYFYWYRQILGQKVEFLVSFYNNEISEKSEIFDDQFSVERPDGSNFTLKIRSTKLEDSAMYFCASKQQSSGNTIYFGEGSWLTVV.

The gene calls are TRBV10-3 and TRBJ1-4; 8 nucleotides line up with TRBD1. CDR3 length: 13 residues. Germline loops: CDR1 ENHRY, CDR2 SYGVKD. V lost 3 bases, J lost 9 bases, and 3 bases stayed unmatched. CDR3 coding DNA: TGTGCCATCAGTGACGGACAGGGCCAAAAACTGTTTTTT. Protein: CAISDGQGQKLFF.

The chain links TRBV4-3 to TRBJ1-2; a possible D gene is TRBD1 (5 bases). V was trimmed by 4 bases and J by 7 bases, leaving 10 bases between them. The CDR3 has 12 residues. In germline, CDR1 is LGHNA, CDR2 YSLEER. The CDR3 nucleotides are TGCGCCAGCAGCCGAGGGGAAGGTGGCTACACCTTC. The encoded protein is CASSRGEGGYTF.